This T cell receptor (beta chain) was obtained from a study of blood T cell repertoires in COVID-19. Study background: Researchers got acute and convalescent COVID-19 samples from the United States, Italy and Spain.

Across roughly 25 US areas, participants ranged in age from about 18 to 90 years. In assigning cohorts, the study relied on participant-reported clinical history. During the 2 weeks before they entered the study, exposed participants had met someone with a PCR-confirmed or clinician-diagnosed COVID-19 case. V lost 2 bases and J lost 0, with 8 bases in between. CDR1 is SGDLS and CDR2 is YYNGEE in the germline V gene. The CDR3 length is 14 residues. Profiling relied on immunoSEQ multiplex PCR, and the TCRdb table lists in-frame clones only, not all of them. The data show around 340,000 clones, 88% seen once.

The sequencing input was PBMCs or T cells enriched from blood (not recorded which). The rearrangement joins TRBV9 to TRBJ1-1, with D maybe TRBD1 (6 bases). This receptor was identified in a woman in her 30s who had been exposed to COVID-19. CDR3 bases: TGTGCCAGCAGCGTTGGGACATTGAACACTGAAGCTTTCTTT. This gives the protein CASSVGTLNTEAFF.